These 26 T cell receptor beta chains originate from one sample sequenced in a study of blood T cell repertoires in COVID-19. Clones were read by immunoSEQ multiplex PCR, and TCRdb kept only the in-frame ones, dropping some. The data hold approximately 400,000 clones, with more than 75% observed a single time. Sequencing input: peripheral blood. The receptors come from a human donor with acute or convalescent COVID-19. The donor label of this sample is uncertain.

The gene calls are TRBV28 and TRBJ2-1; 7 nucleotides match TRBD1. The CDR3 totals 13 residues. CDR1 and CDR2 from the germline V gene are MDHEN and SYDVKM. Trimming removed 6 bases from V and 6 bases from J; junction bases left unmatched: 5. The CDR3 DNA sequence: TGTGCCAGCAGGGACAGGAGTCCCAATGAGCAGTTCTTC. It specifies CASRDRSPNEQFF.

The chain uses TRBV21-1 and TRBJ1-2; the D call TRBD1 from the table was never checked on the DNA. TRBV21-1 is reported as a pseudogene. This CDR3 is 15 amino acids long. CDR3: CASSKEDREGYGYTF. The CDR3, as DNA: TGTGCCAGCAGCAAGGAGGACAGGGAAGGGTATGGCTACACCTTC.

This chain joins TRBV5-6 and TRBJ1-5; no reliable D call. The CDR3 loop spans 15 amino acids. Trimming left V 2 bases short and J 6 bases short, with 15 bases between. Germline V gene lookup returns CDR1 SGHDT and CDR2 YYEEEE. The CDR3 bases are TGTGCCAGCAGCTTCGGTTCGCATATCGGTCAGCCCCAGCATTTT. It codes for CASSFGSHIGQPQHF.

In the case of this clone: Other DNA variants within this sample encode the same CDR3. The chain couples TRBV19 to TRBJ2-1, with D maybe TRBD1 (5 bases). V was clipped by 6 bases and J by 3 bases, with 9 bases between them. The CDR3 contains 13 residues. Germline values: CDR1 LNHDA, CDR2 SQIVND (reference sequence). CDR3 loop: CASRRQGYNEQFF. The DNA for the CDR3 is TGTGCCAGTAGGCGGCAGGGCTACAATGAGCAGTTCTTC.

This clone was counted between two and nine times. The J gene is TRBJ2-7, the V gene TRBV6-4, with 10 nucleotides matching TRBD1. Germline V gene sequence: CDR1 MRHNA, CDR2 SNTAGT. The CDR3 contains 13 residues. J gave up 9 bases and V 4 bases, and 6 bases lay outside the gene matches. DNA of the CDR3: TGTGCCAGCAGTGCCACGACAGGGGGCGTGCAGTACTTC. As protein: CASSATTGGVQYF.

The chain combines TRBV19 with TRBJ2-5; the D gene is possibly TRBD1 (5 bases). Germline V gene sequence: CDR1 LNHDA, CDR2 SQIVND (reference sequence). CDR3 size: 14 residues. V dropped 1 base and J dropped 5 bases, with 11 bases sitting between them. In DNA, the CDR3 is TGTGCCAGTAGTATAGGTTCCAGGGTCGAGACCCAGTACTTC. Protein: CASSIGSRVETQYF.

The chain employs TRBV27 and TRBJ1-1, with a tentative D call TRBD1 (5 bases). Trimming stripped 5 bases from V and 5 bases from J, with 12 bases between. The CDR3 extends over 13 amino acids. The germline V gene encodes CDR1 MNHEY and CDR2 SMNVEV (reference sequence). CDR3 protein: CASSEQGRTEAFF. Written as DNA, the CDR3 is TGTGCCAGCAGTGAGCAGGGTAGGACTGAAGCTTTCTTT.

DNA of the CDR3: TGTGCCAGCCGCCTACAGGGGGTCTCTGAAGCTTTCTTT. It encodes CASRLQGVSEAFF. The chain carries TRBV28 and TRBJ1-1, with 8 bases matching TRBD1. J was trimmed by 6 bases and V by 8 bases; bases with no gene match: 8. Germline assignment: CDR1 MDHEN and CDR2 SYDVKM. The CDR3 runs to 13 residues.

V gene TRBV3-1 (or the pseudogene TRBV3-2) combines with J gene TRBJ1-6; 9 nucleotides align to TRBD1. The CDR3 covers 15 residues. CDR1 and CDR2 from the germline V gene are LGHDT and YNNKEL (reference sequence). The V segment lost 2 bases and the J segment 10 bases; nucleotides outside the gene matches: 6. The CDR3, as DNA: TGTGCCAGCAGCCAATTGGACAGGGGAAAATCACCCCTCCACTTT. Translating it yields CASSQLDRGKSPLHF.

A few counts support this clone. This chain joins TRBV5-1 and TRBJ2-7; the match to TRBD2 covers 7 bases. The CDR3 contains 17 residues. The V segment lost 9 bases and the J segment 0 bases; nucleotides outside the gene matches: 18. Germline loops: CDR1 SGHRS, CDR2 YFSETQ. CDR3 nucleotide sequence: TGCGCCACCTCGCCCCAAGCCGGGGGGTCGAGCTCCTACGAGCAGTACTTC. Translating gives CATSPQAGGSSSYEQYF.

The chain carries TRBV6-1 and TRBJ2-4; 16 nucleotides align to TRBD2. The length of the CDR3 is 19 residues. Germline-derived CDR1 and CDR2 are MNHNS and SASEGT. The V segment lost 0 bases and the J segment 6 bases; nucleotides outside the gene matches: 8. The chain's CDR3 is CASSEAPGLAGGKGNIQYF. CDR3 in DNA: TGTGCCAGCAGTGAAGCACCGGGACTAGCGGGAGGGAAGGGAAACATTCAGTACTTC.

This chain connects TRBV15 to TRBJ1-5; TRBD1 agrees at 9 bases. Germline lookup yields CDR1 LNHNV and CDR2 YYDKDF (reference sequence). The CDR3 sequence is 16 residues long. V was pared by 0 bases and J by 7 bases, with 7 bases of the junction left unmatched. The CDR3 loop reads CATSRDLGTGNQPQHF. CDR3 DNA sequence: TGTGCCACCAGCAGAGATTTAGGGACAGGGAACCAGCCCCAGCATTTT. The full variable domain, with the rest looked up from reference TRBV15 and TRBJ1-5, is DAMVIQNPRYQVTQFGKPVTLSCSQTLNHNVMYWYQQKSSQAPKLLFHYYDKDFNNEADTPDNFQSRRPNTSFCFLDIRSPGLGDTAMYLCATSRDLGTGNQPQHFGDGTRLSIL.

This rearrangement joins TRBV30 to TRBJ1-2; D is possibly TRBD1 (5 bases). With 1 base removed from V and 6 bases from J, the gap between germline ends came to 18 bases. Looked up from germline, CDR1 is GTSNPN and CDR2 is SVGIG (reference sequence). The CDR3 extends over 15 amino acids. Here the CDR3 DNA reads TGTGCCTGGAGTGATATCCTCAGGGTTTGGAATGGCTACACCTTC. Translated: CAWSDILRVWNGYTF.

The rearrangement uses TRBV10-1 and TRBJ2-1, with D perhaps matching TRBD2 (5 bases). The CDR3 has 13 residues. Trimming left V 4 bases short and J 4 bases short, with 8 bases between. Looked up from germline, CDR1 is WNHNN and CDR2 is SYGVQD (reference sequence). The CDR3 coding sequence is TGCGCCAGCAGTGCACTAGTTTACAATGAGCAGTTCTTC. This encodes CASSALVYNEQFF.

This clone was observed a few times. The V call is TRBV6-5, the J call TRBJ2-5; TRBD1 matches 9 bases. The CDR3 contains 14 residues. Germline V gene lookup returns CDR1 MNHEY and CDR2 SVGAGI. After removal of 5 bases from V and 3 bases from J, the junction contained 4 bases not matched to a gene. The CDR3, as DNA: TGTGCCAGCAGTACCGGGACAGGGAAAGAGACCCAGTACTTC. Translated: CASSTGTGKETQYF.

The chain combines TRBV12-3 or TRBV12-4 with TRBJ2-3, with no clear D. Trimming pared 3 bases from V and 14 bases from J, leaving 18 bases between. The CDR3 has 13 residues. The CDR3 here is CASSLVAHQRRYF. The CDR3 nucleotides are TGTGCCAGCAGTTTGGTTGCGCACCAACGGAGGTATTTT.

This chain uses TRBV27 with TRBJ2-1; 9 nucleotides line up with TRBD1. CDR1 MNHEY and CDR2 SMNVEV come from the germline V gene (reference sequence). The CDR3 runs 18 residues. Trimming took 5 bases from V and 1 from J; bases not matched to a gene: 12. Here the CDR3 DNA reads TGTGCCAGCAGTGGACCGAGGCGACAGGGGGTATCCTACAATGAGCAGTTCTTC. Amino acids: CASSGPRRQGVSYNEQFF.

The chain recombines TRBV19 with TRBJ1-1; 7 nucleotides agree with TRBD1. Germline lookup yields CDR1 LNHDA and CDR2 SQIVND (reference sequence). CDR3 length: 14 amino acids. V lost 5 bases and J lost 2; bases outside the gene matches: 5. CDR3 coding DNA: TGTGCCAGTAGTCCCTGGGACAGAAACACTGAAGCTTTCTTT. It translates to CASSPWDRNTEAFF.

The chain recombines TRBV30 with TRBJ1-2; D possibly corresponds to TRBD1 (6 bases). CDR3 length: 13 residues. With 5 bases removed from V and 6 bases from J, the gap between germline ends came to 16 bases. Per germline, CDR1 GTSNPN and CDR2 SVGIG (reference sequence). CDR3: CAWALTGSHGYTF. The CDR3 DNA follows: TGTGCCTGGGCACTAACAGGGTCCCATGGCTACACCTTC.

V and J are TRBV5-1 and TRBJ1-1, with D possibly being TRBD1 (6 bases). CDR1 and CDR2 from the germline V gene are SGHRS and YFSETQ. Trimming removed 4 bases from V and 0 bases from J, with 10 bases in between. The CDR3 extends over 14 amino acids. Written as DNA, the CDR3 is TGCGCCAGCAGCAGGGGACATCTGAACACTGAAGCTTTCTTT. Its translation: CASSRGHLNTEAFF.

This clone was found once. This chain links TRBV7-6 with TRBJ2-3; a possible D gene is TRBD2 (5 bases). The V gene's germline CDR1 is SGHVS and CDR2 FNYEAQ. The V end lost 0 bases, the J end lost 4 bases, and 14 bases lay between the germline ends. CDR3 length equals 16 residues. As DNA, the CDR3 is TGTGCCAGCAGCTTAGCGGTCCGGGAAGTCGCAGATACGCAGTATTTT. Protein: CASSLAVREVADTQYF.

This chain links TRBV7-2 with TRBJ2-5; 8 nucleotides match TRBD1. Germline CDR1 reads SGHTA; CDR2 reads FQGNSA. The CDR3 is made up of 15 amino acids. Losses at the gene ends were 1 base for V and 3 bases for J; bases not matched to a gene: 4. The CDR3 sequence: CASSLVRGLKETQYF. The CDR3 region has the DNA TGTGCCAGCAGCTTAGTCAGGGGGCTTAAAGAGACCCAGTACTTC.

The chain is built from TRBV10-3 and TRBJ1-5, with D uncertain. This CDR3 has 15 residues. Germline loops: CDR1 ENHRY, CDR2 SYGVKD. V lost 3 bases to trimming and J lost 0 bases, with 9 bases between them. CDR3 sequence (DNA): TGTGCCATCAGTGACACAGCTTATAGCAATCAGCCCCAGCATTTT. This encodes CAISDTAYSNQPQHF.

The chain links TRBV7-9 to TRBJ2-2, with TRBD2 identical over 7 bases. CDR1 and CDR2 (germline): SEHNR, FQNEAQ (reference sequence). This CDR3 is 16 amino acids long. The trim removed 7 bases at V and 2 bases at J, leaving 10 bases unmatched. DNA for the CDR3: TGTGCCAGCACCGCCCGGGCGGGAGTTAACACCGGGGAGCTGTTTTTT. Translated, it gives CASTARAGVNTGELFF.

The V and J genes are TRBV12-5 and TRBJ1-2; a possible D gene is TRBD1 (6 bases). Deletions cut 6 bases from V and 1 base from J, with 15 bases between. Per germline, CDR1 LGHNT and CDR2 FRNRAP. The CDR3 runs 15 residues. The CDR3 reads CASGPRQADNYGYTF. CDR3 DNA: TGTGCTAGTGGCCCACGACAGGCGGATAACTATGGCTACACCTTC.

As for this clone: Other DNA sequences in the same sample also yield this CDR3. V gene TRBV5-1 combines with J gene TRBJ2-7; 12 bases are shared with TRBD1. Trimming cost V 4 bases and J 3 bases; bases outside gene matches: 5. The CDR3 runs to 15 residues. Germline assignment: CDR1 SGHRS and CDR2 YFSETQ. As DNA, the CDR3 is TGCGCCAGCAGCCTTGGGACAGGGGGCATCTACGAGCAGTACTTC. Its protein is CASSLGTGGIYEQYF.